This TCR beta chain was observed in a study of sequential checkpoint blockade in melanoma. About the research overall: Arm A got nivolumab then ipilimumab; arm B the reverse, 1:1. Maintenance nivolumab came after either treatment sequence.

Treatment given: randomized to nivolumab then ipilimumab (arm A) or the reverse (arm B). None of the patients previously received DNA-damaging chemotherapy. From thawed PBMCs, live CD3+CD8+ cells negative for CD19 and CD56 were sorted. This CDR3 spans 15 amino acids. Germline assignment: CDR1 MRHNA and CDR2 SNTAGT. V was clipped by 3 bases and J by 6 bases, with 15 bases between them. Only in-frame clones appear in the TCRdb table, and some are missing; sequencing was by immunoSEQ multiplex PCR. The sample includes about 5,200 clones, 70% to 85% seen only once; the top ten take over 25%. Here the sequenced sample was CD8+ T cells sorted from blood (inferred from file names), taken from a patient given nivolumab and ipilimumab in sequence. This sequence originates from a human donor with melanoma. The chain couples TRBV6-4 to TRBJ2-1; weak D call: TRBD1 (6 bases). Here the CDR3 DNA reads TGTGCCAGCAGTGAATACAACCAGGGGATCAATGAGCAGTTCTTC. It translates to CASSEYNQGINEQFF.